This T cell receptor (beta chain) was profiled in a study of OX40 agonist ivuxolimab in advanced cancers. Study-level background: Ivuxolimab was an agonistic, fully human IgG2 monoclonal antibody directed against OX40 (CD134), a costimulatory receptor. Intravenous ivuxolimab was administered to patients every 2 weeks at six dose levels: 0.01, 0.1, 0.3, 1.5, 3 and 10 mg/kg. Among the roughly 50 dose-escalation patients, approximately 20 had hepatocellular carcinoma, approximately 15 melanoma, 9 renal cell carcinoma and 9 head and neck cancer. In the dose-escalation cohort, roughly 82% of patients were male, and the mean age was approximately 60 years with a range of about 20 to 90. Patients were allowed to have had prior anti-PD-1, anti-PD-L1 or anti-CTLA-4 therapy, and approximately 40% of the dose-escalation patients had been treated with checkpoint inhibitors. Partial responses were achieved by three dose-escalation patients, of whom one had hepatocellular carcinoma and two had cutaneous melanoma. Peripheral TCRbeta sequencing was intended to test whether TCR sequence diversity was altered and clonal T-cell expansion was caused by ivuxolimab. The paper describes the monotherapy dose-escalation part (N of about 55 patients) of the phase I trial of ivuxolimab.

This clone was detected a few times. Its cognate antigen has yet to be identified. Base qualities are not at hand, and no much larger clone is one base apart. The trial excluded patients who had a history of autoimmune disease or who were on systemic immunosuppression. In every dose cohort, peripheral blood was drawn for TCR sequencing at baseline, cycle 4 day 1, and cycle 7 day 1. The samples were drawn from a first-in-human, open-label, multicenter phase I dose-escalation trial of ivuxolimab. The trial enrolled adults with locally advanced or metastatic head and neck squamous cell, hepatocellular, melanoma or renal cell carcinoma. CD4+ and CD8+ T cells were sorted separately from peripheral blood before TCR sequencing. To sequence the TCRbeta CDR3 region, genomic DNA was isolated from the sorted cells. TCRbeta CDR3 regions were sequenced using the immunoSEQ Assay. TCRdb mirrors the immuneACCESS table, restricted to in-frame sequences. Some clones are absent from its copies; in checked studies, under half trace to an unresolved V gene, and the reason for the others is unknown. Present in this sample are about 49,000 clones, 85% of which were seen just once. Roughly 22% of the sample goes to the ten largest clones.

What the study reported, not specific to this receptor: Low levels of normalized T-cell clonal expansion were also seen in some nonresponding patients. Partial responders in the 0.1-3.0 mg/kg groups had among the lowest normalized peripheral clonal expansion, especially among CD8+ T cells. After ivuxolimab, expanded clones were on average more numerous among CD8+ T cells than among CD4+ T cells. At doses of 0.1 to 3.0 mg/kg, clonal expansion of both CD4+ and CD8+ T cells in blood was seen between baseline and week 6. Which antigens the clonally expanded peripheral T cells were specific for was not determined.

Material: CD4+ or CD8+ T cells sorted from blood, obtained in a trial of the OX40 agonist ivuxolimab. The TCR sequence derives from an adult with an advanced solid tumor such as melanoma, head and neck, liver or kidney cancer.

The DNA sequence follows: TGTGCCAGCAGCTCCCTCGATGGTCCCGATGAGCAGTTCTTC. Translated, this gives CASSSLDGPDEQFF. The chain was built from TRBV7-9 and TRBJ2-1, with the identity of the D gene unclear. V is cut by 4 bases and J by 8 bases, and the space between the germline ends is 15 bases. For CDR1 and CDR2, the germline V gene (reference sequence) lists SEHNR and FQNEAQ. The CDR3, from cysteine to phenylalanine, totals 14 residues. Of the read, only the CDR3 DNA is kept; its 42 bases are in frame from base 1.